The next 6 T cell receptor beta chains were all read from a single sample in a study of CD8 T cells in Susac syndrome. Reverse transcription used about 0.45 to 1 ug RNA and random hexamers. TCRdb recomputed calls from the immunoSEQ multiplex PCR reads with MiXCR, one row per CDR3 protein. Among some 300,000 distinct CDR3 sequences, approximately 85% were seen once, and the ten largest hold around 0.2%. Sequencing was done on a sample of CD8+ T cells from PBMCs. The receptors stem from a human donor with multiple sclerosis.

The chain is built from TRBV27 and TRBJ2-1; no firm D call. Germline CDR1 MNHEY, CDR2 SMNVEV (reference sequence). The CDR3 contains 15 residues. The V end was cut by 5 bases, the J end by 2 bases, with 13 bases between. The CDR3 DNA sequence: TGTGCCAGCAGTCGGGCCAGCCACCCCTACAATGAGCAGTTCTTC. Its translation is CASSRASHPYNEQFF.

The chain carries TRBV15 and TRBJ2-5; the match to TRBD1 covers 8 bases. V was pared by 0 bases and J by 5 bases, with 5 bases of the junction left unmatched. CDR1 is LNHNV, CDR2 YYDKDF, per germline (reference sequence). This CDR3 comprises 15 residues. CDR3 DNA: TGTGCCACCAGCAGAGATCCCAGGGGGCAGGAGACCCAGTACTTC. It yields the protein CATSRDPRGQETQYF.

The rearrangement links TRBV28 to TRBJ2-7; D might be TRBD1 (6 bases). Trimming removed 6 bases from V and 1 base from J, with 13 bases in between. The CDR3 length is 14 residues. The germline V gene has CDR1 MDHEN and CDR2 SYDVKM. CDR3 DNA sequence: TGTGCCAGCAGAGTGACAGGTAATTCCTACGAGCAGTACTTC. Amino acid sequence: CASRVTGNSYEQYF.

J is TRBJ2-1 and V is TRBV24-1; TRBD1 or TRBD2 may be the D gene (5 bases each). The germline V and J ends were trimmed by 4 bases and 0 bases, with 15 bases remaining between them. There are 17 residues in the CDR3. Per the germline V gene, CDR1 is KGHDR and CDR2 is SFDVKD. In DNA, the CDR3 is TGTGCCACCAGTGACAGGGACGGACTTTACTCCTACAATGAGCAGTTCTTC. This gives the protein CATSDRDGLYSYNEQFF.

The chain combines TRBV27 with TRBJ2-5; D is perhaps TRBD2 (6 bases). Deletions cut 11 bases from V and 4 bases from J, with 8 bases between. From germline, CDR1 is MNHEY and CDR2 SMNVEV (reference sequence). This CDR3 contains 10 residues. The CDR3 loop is CASGGETQYF. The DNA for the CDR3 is TGTGCCTCCGGGGGAGAGACCCAGTACTTC.

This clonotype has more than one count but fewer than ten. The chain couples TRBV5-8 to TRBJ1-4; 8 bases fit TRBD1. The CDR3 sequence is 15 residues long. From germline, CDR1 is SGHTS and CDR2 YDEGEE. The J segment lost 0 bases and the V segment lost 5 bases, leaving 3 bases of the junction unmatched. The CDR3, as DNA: TGTGCCAGCAGTCCGGGACAGGCAACTAATGAAAAACTGTTTTTT. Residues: CASSPGQATNEKLFF.